This entry lists 9 T cell receptor beta chains sequenced from one sample in a study of cytotoxic CD8 clonotypes in ibrutinib-treated CLL. The table came from immunoSEQ multiplex PCR; TCRdb's copy has only in-frame clones and leaves some out. The sample yields about 150,000 clones, more than 75% seen once. The sequenced sample was PBMCs, obtained after 24 months of ibrutinib treatment. The source is a human donor with chronic lymphocytic leukemia.

The rearrangement links TRBV5-1 to TRBJ2-1; 8 bases map to TRBD1. Germline trimming cut 4 bases from V and 6 bases from J; bases unmatched to any gene: 3. Germline V gene sequence: CDR1 SGHRS, CDR2 YFSETQ. The CDR3 spans 13 residues. DNA for the CDR3: TGCGCCAGCAGCCAACAGGGGGTCAATGAGCAGTTCTTC. Translation gives CASSQQGVNEQFF.

J is TRBJ2-7 and V is TRBV7-2; possible D gene TRBD2, 5 bases. The CDR3 spans 16 residues. V was pared by 1 base and J by 0 bases, with 13 bases between. Germline lookup yields CDR1 SGHTA and CDR2 FQGNSA. The chain's CDR3 is CASSLGPRTDSYEQYF. CDR3 bases: TGTGCCAGCAGCTTAGGCCCGAGGACTGACTCCTACGAGCAGTACTTC.

This clone came up once. This chain connects TRBV19 to TRBJ1-1; 10 nucleotides line up with TRBD1. Per the germline V gene, CDR1 is LNHDA and CDR2 is SQIVND (reference sequence). The CDR3 contains 18 residues. The ends lost 5 bases at V and 6 bases at J; junction bases unmatched: 18. This CDR3 reads CASSSRQGAVTFRAEAFF. The CDR3 nucleotides read TGTGCCAGTAGTTCCCGACAGGGGGCTGTTACGTTTCGCGCTGAAGCTTTCTTT.

The rearrangement uses TRBV5-5 and TRBJ2-3; D is uncertain. Germline V gene sequence: CDR1 SGHKS, CDR2 YYEKEE (reference sequence). The ends were cut back, 0 bases at V and 3 bases at J, with 11 bases in the middle. The CDR3 covers 15 residues. The CDR3 region has the DNA TGTGCCAGCAGCTTGGGTTGGGCCGGGACAGATACGCAGTATTTT. Encoded protein: CASSLGWAGTDTQYF.

V and J are TRBV13 and TRBJ2-1; D ambiguous. V lost 5 bases and J lost 7, with 12 bases in between. The CDR3 spans 13 residues. CDR1 PRHDT and CDR2 FYEKMQ come from the germline V gene (reference sequence). CDR3 protein: CASSPTDRNEQFF. The CDR3 DNA is TGTGCCAGCAGCCCAACAGACCGGAATGAGCAGTTCTTC.

The J gene is TRBJ1-2, the V gene TRBV6-6; the D is unclear. Trimming stripped 7 bases from V and 4 bases from J, with 7 bases between. Germline CDR1 and CDR2: MNHNY and SVGAGI (reference sequence). The length of the CDR3 is 11 residues. The CDR3 nucleotides are TGTGCCAGCACCCACAGCTATGGCTACACCTTC. Protein product: CASTHSYGYTF.

The chain employs TRBV28 and TRBJ2-7, with 7 bases matching TRBD2. The length of the CDR3 is 14 residues. The ends lost 5 bases at V and 2 bases at J; junction bases unmatched: 6. Per the germline V gene, CDR1 is MDHEN and CDR2 is SYDVKM. This chain's CDR3 is CASSLGRPPYEQYF. In DNA form, the CDR3 reads TGTGCCAGCAGTCTCGGGAGGCCCCCCTACGAGCAGTACTTC.

This rearrangement joins TRBV6-5 to TRBJ1-1; D remains unclear. V lost 0 bases to trimming and J lost 1 base, with 9 bases between them. This CDR3 is 15 amino acids long. Germline CDR1 reads MNHEY; CDR2 reads SVGAGI. CDR3 protein: CASSYSVAENTEAFF. In nucleotides, the CDR3 is TGTGCCAGCAGTTACTCGGTTGCGGAGAACACTGAAGCTTTCTTT.

This chain uses TRBV18 with TRBJ1-6; D ambiguous. Trimming removed 2 bases from V and 10 bases from J, with 9 bases in between. Germline loops: CDR1 KGHSH, CDR2 LQKENI. The CDR3 sequence is 13 residues long. The CDR3 region is CASSPGVESPLHF. The CDR3, as DNA: TGTGCCAGCTCACCAGGGGTAGAGTCACCCCTCCACTTT.